These 26 T cell receptor beta chains came from one sample sequenced in a study of Graves' ophthalmopathy and Graves' hyperthyroidism. Amplified material comprised TCR beta CDR3 regions derived from RNA transcripts. First-round RT-PCR relied on HTBI primers, and a second-round multiplex PCR came next. TCRdb reprocessed the multiplex PCR reads with MiXCR, giving one entry per CDR3 protein. Among around 1.1 million distinct CDR3 sequences listed, roughly two fifths were seen once. The sequencing sample was made of peripheral blood or thyroid tissue (not recorded which). The source is an adult man with Graves' hyperthyroidism.

The sample holds many counts of this clonotype. V usage is TRBV20-1 and J usage is TRBJ2-7; D may be TRBD2 (5 bases). V lost 4 bases, J lost 7 bases, and 14 bases lay in between. Germline V CDR1 and CDR2: DFQATT, SNEGSKA (reference sequence). The CDR3 extends over 12 amino acids. CDR3 sequence: CSAKALIAEQYF. CDR3 in DNA: TGCAGTGCTAAGGCCTTGATAGCGGAGCAGTACTTC.

This clonotype was seen at least ten times. J is TRBJ1-1 and V is TRBV29-1; no firm D call. This CDR3 spans 12 amino acids. Germline V lookup: CDR1 SQVTM, CDR2 ANQGSEA. V lost 4 bases, J lost 2 bases, and 8 bases lay in between. The CDR3 DNA reads as TGCAGCGTTGTGGGCGGAAACACTGAAGCTTTCTTT. Protein: CSVVGGNTEAFF. Complete variable domain (other parts from reference TRBV29-1 and TRBJ1-1): SAVISQKPSRDICQRGTSLTIQCQVDSQVTMMFWYRQQPGQSLTLIATANQGSEATYESGFVIDKFPISRPNLTFSTLTVSNMSPEDSSIYLCSVVGGNTEAFFGQGTRLTVV.

The sample holds a few counts of this clonotype. A much larger clone lies one base from this, so it may be a read error. This chain connects TRBV6-2 or TRBV6-3 to TRBJ2-2; 7 bases are shared with TRBD1. The V and J ends lost 6 bases and 0 bases, in that order; junction bases with no gene match: 7. The CDR3 has 16 residues. Germline assignment: CDR1 MNHEY and CDR2 SVGEGT. The CDR3 nucleotides read TGTGCCAGCAGCACCCGGACAGGATCGAACACCGGGGAGCTGTTTTTT. It codes for CASSTRTGSNTGELFF.

J is TRBJ2-7 and V is TRBV10-3, with 9 bases identical to TRBD1. Germline V gene data show CDR1 as ENHRY and CDR2 as SYGVKD. CDR3 length: 16 residues. Losses at the gene ends were 10 bases for V and 2 bases for J; bases not matched to a gene: 15. The CDR3 DNA is TGTGCCAGTGAGGGACAGGGCCACAACCTGCCCTACGAGCAGTACTTC. Translating gives CASEGQGHNLPYEQYF.

This clonotype has ten or more counts. The J gene is TRBJ1-2, the V gene TRBV19; TRBD1 might be the D (6 bases). Germline CDR1 and CDR2: LNHDA and SQIVND (reference sequence). This CDR3 comprises 14 residues. V lost 7 bases and J 7 bases, leaving 19 bases between the germline ends. CDR3 sequence (DNA): TGTGCCAGTACCCGGGGGCGCAACTATGTTGGCTACACCTTC. This codes for CASTRGRNYVGYTF.

The genes are TRBV10-3 and TRBJ2-5; 12 bases line up with TRBD2. This CDR3 is 16 amino acids long. Losses at the gene ends were 4 bases for V and 5 bases for J; bases not matched to a gene: 8. Looked up from germline, CDR1 is ENHRY and CDR2 is SYGVKD. The CDR3 here is CAISGTSGRIQETQYF. Here the CDR3 DNA reads TGTGCCATCAGTGGAACTAGCGGGAGGATCCAGGAGACCCAGTACTTC.

The chain links TRBV11-2 to TRBJ2-5; D unclear. The CDR3 has 15 amino acids. V shed 1 base and J shed 2 bases, with 11 bases lying between them. CDR1 and CDR2 (germline): SGHAT, FQNNGV. The CDR3 nucleotides read TGTGCCAGCAGCTTAGGTTCCGATTCACAAGAGACCCAGTACTTC. It translates to CASSLGSDSQETQYF.

This clonotype was recorded a few times. This rearrangement joins TRBV28 to TRBJ2-5; D possibly uses TRBD1 or TRBD2 (5 bases each). The germline V and J ends were trimmed by 1 base and 6 bases, with 9 bases remaining between them. CDR1 MDHEN and CDR2 SYDVKM come from the germline V gene. The CDR3 loop spans 13 amino acids. The CDR3 bases are TGTGCCAGCAGTTTATCTGGGGGACAGACCCAGTACTTC. As protein: CASSLSGGQTQYF.

This clonotype was observed a few times. Possible read error: a much larger clone is one base away. The chain uses TRBV19 and TRBJ1-2, with D hard to call. The CDR3 spans 13 residues. Germline CDR1 is LNHDA and CDR2 is SQIVND (reference sequence). V was clipped by 10 bases and J by 6 bases, with 18 bases between them. Here the CDR3 reads CATTTPPGNGYTF. The CDR3 nucleotides are TGTGCCACGACAACCCCCCCCGGGAATGGCTACACCTTC. The full variable domain, completed using reference TRBV19 and TRBJ1-2, is DGGITQSPKYLFRKEGQNVTLSCEQNLNHDAMYWYRQDPGQGLRLIYYSQIVNDFQKGDIAEGYSVSREKKESFPLTVTSAQKNPTAFYLCATTTPPGNGYTFGSGTRLTVV.

This clonotype was counted many times. The gene calls are TRBV11-2 and TRBJ2-7; D is unresolved. Trimming pared 8 bases from V and 8 bases from J, leaving 19 bases between. Germline CDR1 and CDR2: SGHAT and FQNNGV. The CDR3 covers 13 residues. DNA of the CDR3: TGTGCCAGCCGGACCCTTTTCGGCGGAAAGCAGTACTTC. It yields the protein CASRTLFGGKQYF.

This sequence joins TRBV7-6 and TRBJ1-2, with 8 bases identical to TRBD1. This CDR3 has 15 residues. Germline values: CDR1 SGHVS, CDR2 FNYEAQ. Trimming cost V 3 bases and J 3 bases; bases outside gene matches: 6. In nucleotides, the CDR3 is TGTGCCAGCAGCTTGGTCAACAGGGGGGACTATGGCTACACCTTC. Translated: CASSLVNRGDYGYTF.

This clonotype came up many times. V and J are TRBV20-1 and TRBJ2-5; tentatively, D is TRBD1 (6 bases). Trimming cost V 1 base and J 5 bases, with 11 bases left between them. Germline V gives CDR1 DFQATT, CDR2 SNEGSKA (reference sequence). CDR3 length equals 13 residues. The CDR3 loop reads CSARVQGMETQYF. The CDR3 region has the DNA TGCAGTGCTAGAGTTCAGGGGATGGAGACCCAGTACTTC.

In this sample, this clonotype turned up a few times. V gene TRBV15 combines with J gene TRBJ1-5; D uncertain. The germline V and J ends were trimmed by 3 bases and 7 bases, with 10 bases remaining between them. Germline V gene sequence: CDR1 LNHNV, CDR2 YYDKDF (reference sequence). This CDR3 contains 13 residues. The CDR3 coding sequence is TGTGCCACCAGCAGTTCTGTGGGGCAGCCCCAGCATTTT. This sequence encodes CATSSSVGQPQHF. Complete variable domain (other parts from reference TRBV15 and TRBJ1-5): DAMVIQNPRYQVTQFGKPVTLSCSQTLNHNVMYWYQQKSSQAPKLLFHYYDKDFNNEADTPDNFQSRRPNTSFCFLDIRSPGLGDTAMYLCATSSSVGQPQHFGDGTRLSIL.

V gene TRBV11-2 combines with J gene TRBJ1-1; D is undetermined. Germline-derived CDR1 and CDR2 are SGHAT and FQNNGV. The length of the CDR3 is 12 residues. In nucleotides, the CDR3 is TGTGCGACCGGGTCTCTAAACTCTGAAGCTTTCTTT. It yields the protein CATGSLNSEAFF.

Turning to this clonotype: A much larger clone lies one base from this, so it may be a read error. The V call is TRBV12-3 or TRBV12-4, the J call TRBJ1-4; the D gene is possibly TRBD1 (5 bases). The CDR3 extends over 11 amino acids. CDR3 DNA: TGTGCCAGCAGTTTGGAACCGGGACGCGTTTTT. As protein: CASSLEPGRVF.

This clonotype was observed at least ten times. The chain joins TRBV10-3 to TRBJ1-4; tentatively, D is TRBD1 (5 bases). Trimming pared 2 bases from V and 0 bases from J, leaving 7 bases between. The CDR3 length is 15 residues. CDR1 is ENHRY, CDR2 SYGVKD, per germline. CDR3 sequence (DNA): TGTGCCATCAGTGAGAGACAGACAACTAATGAAAAACTGTTTTTT. Translation gives CAISERQTTNEKLFF.

This clonotype was recorded many times. The CDR3 protein is CAISEPPGQGNQPQHF. The DNA for the CDR3 is TGTGCCATCAGTGAGCCGCCGGGACAGGGAAATCAGCCCCAGCATTTT. The V and J genes are TRBV10-3 and TRBJ1-5; 9 bases line up with TRBD1. The V gene end was trimmed by 2 bases and the J gene end by 4 bases; junction bases not matched to a gene: 6. Germline CDR1 is ENHRY and CDR2 is SYGVKD. The CDR3 contains 16 residues.

This clonotype has a count of ten or more. The chain uses TRBV28 and TRBJ2-7; D uncertain. The germline V and J ends were trimmed by 8 bases and 3 bases, with 2 bases remaining between them. CDR3 length: 9 residues. CDR1 is MDHEN, CDR2 SYDVKM, per germline. DNA of the CDR3: TGTGCCAGCGGCTACGAGCAGTACTTC. This encodes CASGYEQYF. The full variable domain, with the rest looked up from reference TRBV28 and TRBJ2-7, is DVKVTQSSRYLVKRTGEKVFLECVQDMDHENMFWYRQDPGLGLRLIYFSYDVKMKEKGDIPEGYSVSREKKERFSLILESASTNQTSMYLCASGYEQYFGPGTRLTVT.

In its sample, this clonotype was seen many times. The rearrangement links TRBV20-1 to TRBJ1-2; D ambiguous. The V and J ends lost 2 bases and 7 bases respectively, with 14 bases between them. The CDR3 contains 13 residues. Germline CDR1 reads DFQATT; CDR2 reads SNEGSKA (reference sequence). The CDR3 sequence is CSARSDTVGGYTF. The CDR3 coding sequence is TGCAGTGCTAGATCCGACACCGTCGGTGGCTACACCTTC.

This clonotype was counted between two and nine times. This CDR3 is CASSPWTGSGANVLTF. As DNA, the CDR3 is TGTGCCAGCAGTCCATGGACAGGGTCTGGGGCCAACGTCCTGACTTTC. The V call is TRBV12-3 or TRBV12-4, the J call TRBJ2-6, with 8 nucleotides matching TRBD1. Unmatched junction bases numbered 4, after V lost 5 bases and J lost 1 base. CDR3 length equals 16 residues.

The V and J genes are TRBV5-1 and TRBJ1-5; the D is unclear. Deletions cut 1 base from V and 3 bases from J, with 11 bases between. Germline CDR1 and CDR2: SGHRS and YFSETQ. This CDR3 spans 15 amino acids. The CDR3 loop is CASSLSLSPNQPQHF. In DNA, the CDR3 is TGCGCCAGCAGCTTGTCACTGTCTCCCAATCAGCCCCAGCATTTT.

The chain combines TRBV11-2 with TRBJ1-6, with 9 bases that match TRBD1. V lost 1 base to trimming and J lost 7 bases; unmatched junction nucleotides: 11. CDR1 is SGHAT and CDR2 is FQNNGV in the germline V gene. The CDR3 runs to 18 residues. CDR3 nucleotide sequence: TGTGCCAGCAGCTTAGGCCTCCACGGGACAGGGTTGAATTCACCCCTCCACTTT. Encoded protein: CASSLGLHGTGLNSPLHF.

This clonotype occurred a few times. For the CDR3, the DNA is TGCGCCAGCAGCCAAGAGGGGGGGGCGGTGAAGACCCAGTACTTC. This sequence encodes CASSQEGGAVKTQYF. The rearrangement links TRBV4-1 to TRBJ2-5; possible D gene TRBD2, 7 bases. Germline V gives CDR1 MGHRA, CDR2 YSYEKL. Trimming pared 0 bases from V and 6 bases from J, leaving 14 bases between. The CDR3 covers 15 residues.

There are many counts of this clonotype. V is TRBV9 and J is TRBJ2-7, with D perhaps TRBD2 (5 bases). Trimming left V 2 bases short and J 7 bases short, with 10 bases between. CDR3 length equals 12 residues. Germline V lookup: CDR1 SGDLS, CDR2 YYNGEE. The CDR3 spells CASSVASGEQYF. In DNA form, the CDR3 reads TGTGCCAGCAGCGTCGCCTCGGGGGAGCAGTACTTC.

This clonotype was detected ten times or more. The V gene is TRBV7-8, the J gene TRBJ2-6, with D perhaps TRBD2 (5 bases). The V end was cut by 4 bases, the J end by 0 bases, with 19 bases between. Per germline, CDR1 SGHVS and CDR2 FQNEAQ. CDR3 length equals 19 residues. CDR3 sequence: CASSSFTPDLSSGANVLTF. DNA of the CDR3: TGTGCCAGCAGCTCTTTCACTCCGGACTTGAGCTCTGGGGCCAACGTCCTGACTTTC.

This clonotype occurred many times. The gene calls are TRBV4-3 and TRBJ2-7; TRBD2 matches 7 bases. Losses at the gene ends were 0 bases for V and 12 bases for J; bases not matched to a gene: 8. Germline lookup yields CDR1 LGHNA and CDR2 YSLEER. CDR3 length equals 13 residues. The CDR3 spells CASSQDLGRAVYF. In DNA, the CDR3 is TGCGCCAGCAGCCAAGATTTGGGGAGGGCGGTGTACTTC.